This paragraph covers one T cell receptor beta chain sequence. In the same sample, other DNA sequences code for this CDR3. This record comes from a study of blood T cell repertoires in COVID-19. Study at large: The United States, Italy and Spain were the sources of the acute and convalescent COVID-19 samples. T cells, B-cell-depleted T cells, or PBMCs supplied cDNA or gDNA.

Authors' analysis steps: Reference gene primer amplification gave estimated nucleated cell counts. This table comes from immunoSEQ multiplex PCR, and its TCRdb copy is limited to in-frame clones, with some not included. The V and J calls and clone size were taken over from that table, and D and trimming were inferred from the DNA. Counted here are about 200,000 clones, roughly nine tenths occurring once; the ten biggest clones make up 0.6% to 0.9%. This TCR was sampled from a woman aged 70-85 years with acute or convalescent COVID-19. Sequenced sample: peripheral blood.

The CDR3 DNA sequence: TGCGCCAGCAGCTTGTCGTCAGGGGGCGGAGAGACCCAGTACTTC. Amino acids: CASSLSSGGGETQYF. V usage is TRBV5-1 and J usage is TRBJ2-5, with 8 nucleotides matching TRBD1. Germline-derived CDR1 and CDR2 are SGHRS and YFSETQ. The CDR3 has 15 amino acids. V shed 1 base and J 4 bases; nucleotides not matched to a gene: 6. Full variable domain (outside the CDR3, taken from reference TRBV5-1 and TRBJ2-5): KAGVTQTPRYLIKTRGQQVTLSCSPISGHRSVSWYQQTPGQGLQFLFEYFSETQRNKGNFPGRFSGRQFSNSRSEMNVSTLELGDSALYLCASSLSSGGGETQYFGPGTRLLVL.